A selection of T cell receptor beta chains follows, all from one sample in a study of blood T cell repertoires in COVID-19. The repertoire was sequenced with immunoSEQ multiplex PCR; TCRdb's copy has only in-frame clones and lacks some. Of 70,000 to 85,000 clones listed, around 80% are singletons. The source material was peripheral blood. These receptors were collected from an elderly woman with acute or convalescent COVID-19. The CDR3 runs from the conserved cysteine through the conserved F or W. The D gene is left open where the match is weak. Size is omitted from some rows. Given values are once, few, many or a class for expanded clones.

TGTGCCAGCAGCCACAGGGAATTTTGGTATGGCTACACCTTC	CASSHREFWYGYTF	TRBV28	TRBJ1-2	.	.
TGTGCCAGCAGCTACCGGACAGTCAGAAATGAAAAACTGTTTTTT	CASSYRTVRNEKLFF	TRBV7-2	TRBJ1-4	.	.
TGTGCCTGGAGAAGGGCTAGCGGGGTGAACACCGGGGAGCTGTTTTTT	CAWRRASGVNTGELFF	TRBV30	TRBJ2-2	.	TRBD2
TGTGCCAGCAGCCACTCGACTTGGGGGCGATACGAGCAGTACTTC	CASSHSTWGRYEQYF	TRBV7-9	TRBJ2-7	.	.
TGTGCCAGCAGCCCCCCCCGTTTAGGTTTCGGGGGGAGCACTGAAGCTTTCTTT	CASSPPRLGFGGSTEAFF	TRBV16	TRBJ1-1	.	.
TGTGCCAGCAGGGACAGGGGTTCGGCCTATGGCTACACCTTC	CASRDRGSAYGYTF	TRBV6-5	TRBJ1-2	.	TRBD1
TGTGCCTGGCAGGGGGTGAGCTATGGCTACACCTTC	CAWQGVSYGYTF	TRBV30	TRBJ1-2	.	TRBD1
TGTGCCGGAGACAGTCTTAGGGGTAATGAGCAGTTCTTC	CAGDSLRGNEQFF	TRBV30	TRBJ2-1	once	.
TGTGCCACCAGTGGGGAGACGGCCTTCCAAGAGACCCAGTACTTC	CATSGETAFQETQYF	TRBV24-1	TRBJ2-5	.	.
TGTGCCAGCAGCCAAGGGACCGGAGTCAGGGGTAACGAGCAGTACTTC	CASSQGTGVRGNEQYF	TRBV3-1/TRBV3-2	TRBJ2-7	.	.
TGTGCCAGCAGCTTTAACGGAGGAAATGAAAAACTGTTTTTT	CASSFNGGNEKLFF	TRBV7-2	TRBJ1-4	.	.
TGCAGTGCTAGCGGAGGCTACGAGCAGTACTTC	CSASGGYEQYF	TRBV20-1	TRBJ2-7	.	.
TGTGCCAGCAGCCGGGACAGTACCACCGGGGAGCTGTTTTTT	CASSRDSTTGELFF	TRBV28	TRBJ2-2	.	TRBD1
TGTGCCAGCAGTGTTGGAGCATACGAGCAGTACTTC	CASSVGAYEQYF	TRBV2	TRBJ2-7	.	.
TGTGCCAGCAGTGAAGGATTGGGGACTGACGCCTACGAGCAGTACTTC	CASSEGLGTDAYEQYF	TRBV6-1	TRBJ2-7	.	.
TGCGCCAGCAGTACCACCGCGGACAGATACAATGAGCAGTTCTTC	CASSTTADRYNEQFF	TRBV5-1	TRBJ2-1	few	.
TGTGCCAGCAGCCAAGAGCGGGGAACATCTGGAAACACCATATATTTT	CASSQERGTSGNTIYF	TRBV3-1/TRBV3-2	TRBJ1-3	.	.
TGTGCCAGCAGTGAAGCGCCAGGAAGTCCCTATGGCTACACCTTC	CASSEAPGSPYGYTF	TRBV6-1	TRBJ1-2	few	.
TGTGCCAGCAGCGGGACCCAGGGGGCGCGCACTGAAGCTTTCTTT	CASSGTQGARTEAFF	TRBV5-4	TRBJ1-1	.	TRBD1
TGTGCCAGTAGTATTACAGGGGTCCCCCGGGATGGCTACACCTTC	CASSITGVPRDGYTF	TRBV19	TRBJ1-2	.	TRBD1
TGTGCCAGCAGCGGTGGGACTAGCGGGTATACAGATACGCAGTATTTT	CASSGGTSGYTDTQYF	TRBV11-2	TRBJ2-3	.	TRBD2
TGTGCCAGCAGCCTGACGGGTAGACAGGGACCGAATTCACCCCTCCACTTT	CASSLTGRQGPNSPLHF	TRBV7-2	TRBJ1-6	.	TRBD1
TGTGCCAGCAGCCGAACAGGTTCGGGCGAGCAGTACTTC	CASSRTGSGEQYF	TRBV12-3/TRBV12-4	TRBJ2-7	.	.